These 9 T cell receptor beta chains were all obtained from the same sample, sequenced in a study of cytomegalovirus exposure and HLA in healthy donors. A multiplex PCR was run with 60 Vbeta primers and 13 Jbeta primers. The repertoire was sequenced with immunoSEQ multiplex PCR; TCRdb's copy has only in-frame clones and lacks some. The table shows 86,000 or so clones, with 70% to 80% occurring only once. The sequenced material came from PBMCs. These receptors were taken from a middle-aged woman in good health and CMV-seropositive.

CDR3 residues: CASSSPGDSPYSYNEQFF. The CDR3 DNA sequence: TGTGCCAGCAGCTCACCTGGGGACTCCCCCTACTCCTACAATGAGCAGTTCTTC. The chain is built from TRBV7-8 and TRBJ2-1, with a tentative D call TRBD2 (6 bases). CDR1 is SGHVS and CDR2 is FQNEAQ in the germline V gene. The ends were cut back, 4 bases at V and 0 bases at J, with 19 bases in the middle. The CDR3 is 18 amino acids. The full variable domain, completed using reference TRBV7-8 and TRBJ2-1, is GAGVSQSPRYKVAKRGQDVALRCDPISGHVSLFWYQQALGQGPEFLTYFQNEAQLDKSGLPSDRFFAERPEGSVSTLKIQRTQQEDSAVYLCASSSPGDSPYSYNEQFFGPGTRLTVL.

The chain joins TRBV2 to TRBJ1-5, with D uncertain. V dropped 2 bases and J dropped 1 base, with 6 bases sitting between them. This CDR3 has 14 amino acids. Per germline, CDR1 SNHLY and CDR2 FYNNEI. The CDR3 bases are TGTGCCAGCAGTGAACTATGGAGCAATCAGCCCCAGCATTTT. Its protein product is CASSELWSNQPQHF.

The J gene is TRBJ2-7, the V gene TRBV6-5; weak D call: TRBD1 (6 bases). CDR1 is MNHEY, CDR2 SVGAGI, per germline. V lost 6 bases and J 3 bases, leaving 12 bases between the germline ends. CDR3 length: 13 amino acids. The CDR3: CASSIQDSYEQYF. The DNA of the CDR3 is TGTGCCAGCAGCATACAGGACAGCTACGAGCAGTACTTC.

This rearrangement joins TRBV7-9 to TRBJ2-1; 9 positions agree with TRBD1. This CDR3 has 14 residues. The V segment lost 10 bases and the J segment 8 bases; nucleotides outside the gene matches: 12. From germline, CDR1 is SEHNR and CDR2 FQNEAQ (reference sequence). The CDR3, as DNA: TGTGCCACCCGAGGGGACAGGGTTTGGGATGAGCAGTTCTTC. It codes for CATRGDRVWDEQFF.

A word on this clone: The junction differs from germline at one of its ends, possibly a read error. V and J are TRBV7-9 and TRBJ1-1; TRBD1 is a possible D gene (5 bases). The CDR3 runs to 9 residues. CDR1 is SEHNR, CDR2 FQNEAQ, per germline (reference sequence). For the CDR3, the DNA is TGTGCCAGCAGCGTCAGGGAGGTCTTT. Translated, it gives CASSVREVF.

The chain uses TRBV5-6 and TRBJ1-1; 7 bases agree with TRBD1. Trimming cost V 4 bases and J 5 bases; bases outside gene matches: 8. Germline CDR1 is SGHDT and CDR2 is YYEEEE. CDR3 size: 14 residues. Here the CDR3 reads CASSRPTGLTEAFF. CDR3 in DNA: TGTGCCAGCAGCAGGCCGACAGGGTTGACTGAAGCTTTCTTT.

This clone has only a few counts. The rearrangement links TRBV7-9 to TRBJ2-7, with 7 bases lining up with TRBD1. The germline V gene has CDR1 SEHNR and CDR2 FQNEAQ (reference sequence). J gave up 1 base and V 4 bases, and 4 bases lay outside the gene matches. The length of the CDR3 is 14 residues. The CDR3 reads CASSSQGLSYEQYF. Written as DNA, the CDR3 is TGTGCCAGCAGCTCACAGGGGCTTTCCTACGAGCAGTACTTC. Complete variable domain (other parts from reference TRBV7-9 and TRBJ2-7): DTGVSQNPRHKITKRGQNVTFRCDPISEHNRLYWYRQTLGQGPEFLTYFQNEAQLEKSRLLSDRFSAERPKGSFSTLEIQRTEQGDSAMYLCASSSQGLSYEQYFGPGTRLTVT.

In its sample, this clone was seen a few times. The CDR3, as DNA: TGTGCCAGCAGCCCTACAGGGTCTGGCGGCTACACCTTC. Translated, it gives CASSPTGSGGYTF. The rearrangement joins TRBV4-2 to TRBJ1-2; maybe TRBD1 (6 bases). V was cut by 4 bases and J by 8 bases, with 14 bases left in between. Germline-derived CDR1 and CDR2 are LGHNA and YNFKEQ. The CDR3 extends over 13 amino acids.

Only a few counts were recorded for this clone. The rearrangement links TRBV18 to TRBJ1-6, with 10 bases lining up with TRBD1. CDR1 is KGHSH and CDR2 is LQKENI in the germline V gene. CDR3 size: 16 residues. Losses at the gene ends were 4 bases for V and 4 bases for J; bases not matched to a gene: 4. The CDR3 DNA is TGTGCCAGCTCACGACAGGGGGCCGGTTATAATTCACCCCTCCACTTT. It encodes CASSRQGAGYNSPLHF. Using reference TRBV18 and TRBJ1-6 for the parts outside the CDR3, the full variable domain is NAGVMQNPRHLVRRRGQEARLRCSPMKGHSHVYWYRQLPEEGLKFMVYLQKENIIDESGMPKERFSAEFPKEGPSILRIQQVVRGDSAAYFCASSRQGAGYNSPLHFGNGTRLTVT.